Included here is one T cell receptor (beta chain) sequence, with context. Its matching antigen is unknown. Researchers used 5'RACE with constant-segment primers to make TCR alpha and TCR beta cDNA libraries that carry sample barcodes and UMIs. TCRdb processed the 5' RACE reads anew with MiXCR; each CDR3 protein has one entry. Here the sample spans 350,000 to 550,000 distinct CDR3 sequences, about a sixth being singletons. This sample stems from a study of T-cell memory formation after mild COVID-19. Study-wide background: In these data, TCR clusters were largely donor specific. The study, taken as a whole, reports: For contracting clones, CD4+ ones sat mainly in CM and EM, CD8+ in EMRA. Later expanders leaned CD4+, whereas clones that contracted between day 15 and 85 were balanced CD4/CD8.

This clonotype originated in a man younger than 35 who had mild COVID-19 (a few samples of this study predate the infection). Cell type and time point are not known. The source material was PBMCs or a T cell subset sorted from them (not recorded which).

CDR3 sequence reads: CASSFDWGEKLFF. As DNA, the CDR3 is TGCGCCAGCAGCTTCGATTGGGGGGAAAAACTGTTTTTT. V and J are TRBV5-1 and TRBJ1-4; D is perhaps TRBD1 (5 bases). Trimming took off 2 bases at V and 8 bases at J, with 10 bases between the two ends. Germline assignment: CDR1 SGHRS and CDR2 YFSETQ. CDR3 size: 13 residues.